This is a list of T cell receptor beta chains from one sample in a study of blood T cell repertoires in COVID-19. Data came from immunoSEQ multiplex PCR; TCRdb stores just in-frame clones and leaves some out. Of about 180,000 clones listed, around 90% were seen once; the top ten hold around 9.5%. The sequencing sample was made of PBMCs or T cells enriched from blood (not recorded which). The receptors were gathered from a woman aged 18-35 years who had recovered from COVID-19. Both conserved end residues are part of each CDR3. The order of the fields is V gene, D gene, clone size, J gene, CDR3 length, CDR3 protein, CDR3 DNA. A D gene is named only where the DNA matches it firmly. Only part of the rows carry a size: once, few, many, or a class if the clone is expanded.

V: TRBV9
D: NA
size: NA
J: TRBJ1-6
length: 15
CDR3: CASSVGGTSNSPLHF
DNA: TGTGCCAGCAGCGTAGGGGGGACATCAAATTCACCCCTCCACTTT

V: TRBV19
D: NA
size: NA
J: TRBJ1-1
length: 10
CDR3: CASIGREAFF
DNA: TGTGCCAGTATTGGCAGAGAAGCTTTCTTT

V: TRBV18
D: TRBD1
size: NA
J: TRBJ2-3
length: 15
CDR3: CASSPETGGLDTQYF
DNA: TGTGCCAGCTCACCAGAAACAGGGGGTTTAGATACGCAGTATTTT

V: TRBV19
D: TRBD1
size: NA
J: TRBJ1-1
length: 14
CDR3: CASSATGVGTEAFF
DNA: TGTGCCAGTAGTGCAACAGGGGTAGGCACTGAAGCTTTCTTT

V: TRBV2
D: NA
size: NA
J: TRBJ2-2
length: 16
CDR3: CASSAITGLNTGELFF
DNA: TGTGCCAGCAGTGCCATAACGGGACTGAACACCGGGGAGCTGTTTTTT

V: TRBV4-1
D: TRBD1
size: NA
J: TRBJ1-2
length: 14
CDR3: CASGSQGVTYGYTF
DNA: TGCGCCAGCGGCTCTCAGGGGGTCACATATGGCTACACCTTC

V: TRBV6-5
D: TRBD1
size: NA
J: TRBJ1-2
length: 15
CDR3: CASSYVVWDSDGYTF
DNA: TGTGCCAGCAGTTACGTCGTATGGGACAGCGATGGCTACACCTTC

V: TRBV19
D: NA
size: NA
J: TRBJ1-2
length: 14
CDR3: CASTMGGANYGYTF
DNA: TGTGCCAGTACCATGGGGGGGGCCAACTATGGCTACACCTTC

V: TRBV28
D: NA
size: NA
J: TRBJ1-1
length: 11
CDR3: CASSSGIRAFF
DNA: TGTGCCAGCAGTTCCGGGATCAGGGCTTTCTTT

V: TRBV6-4
D: NA
size: NA
J: TRBJ1-6
length: 13
CDR3: CASRQTENSPLHF
DNA: TGTGCCAGCAGACAGACAGAAAATTCACCCCTCCACTTT

V: TRBV2
D: TRBD2
size: NA
J: TRBJ2-3
length: 16
CDR3: CASSPLAGASTDTQYF
DNA: TGTGCCAGCAGTCCCCTAGCGGGGGCTAGCACAGATACGCAGTATTTT

V: TRBV27
D: TRBD2
size: NA
J: TRBJ2-7
length: 13
CDR3: CASRLAGAYEQYF
DNA: TGTGCCAGCCGGCTAGCGGGAGCCTACGAGCAGTACTTC

V: TRBV5-1
D: NA
size: NA
J: TRBJ2-7
length: 14
CDR3: CASYIGPGTYEQYF
DNA: TGCGCCAGCTACATTGGGCCGGGAACCTACGAGCAGTACTTC

V: TRBV4-3
D: TRBD1
size: NA
J: TRBJ1-2
length: 16
CDR3: CASSPTGGYSNYGYTF
DNA: TGCGCCAGCAGCCCGACAGGGGGTTATTCTAACTATGGCTACACCTTC

V: TRBV28
D: TRBD1
size: NA
J: TRBJ1-2
length: 13
CDR3: CASGLLDRGGYTF
DNA: TGTGCCAGCGGTCTGTTGGACAGGGGTGGCTACACCTTC

V: TRBV5-1
D: TRBD1
size: NA
J: TRBJ1-4
length: 16
CDR3: CASSYGQVATNEKLFF
DNA: TGCGCCAGCAGCTACGGACAGGTCGCAACTAATGAAAAACTGTTTTTT

V: TRBV5-4
D: NA
size: NA
J: TRBJ2-7
length: 14
CDR3: CASSFDSRSPEQYF
DNA: TGTGCCAGCAGCTTCGACTCTAGGTCCCCCGAGCAGTACTTC

V: TRBV18
D: TRBD1
size: NA
J: TRBJ2-7
length: 18
CDR3: CASSPFFTGTGSSYEQYF
DNA: TGTGCCAGCTCACCCTTCTTCACCGGGACAGGGAGCTCCTACGAGCAGTACTTC

V: TRBV28
D: NA
size: NA
J: TRBJ1-1
length: 15
CDR3: CATADRGGIDTEAFF
DNA: TGTGCCACTGCCGACCGGGGAGGGATCGACACTGAAGCTTTCTTT

V: TRBV29-1
D: NA
size: once
J: TRBJ1-2
length: 14
CDR3: CSVDSEQASYGYTF
DNA: TGCAGCGTTGATTCAGAACAGGCAAGCTATGGCTACACCTTC

V: TRBV5-1
D: NA
size: NA
J: TRBJ1-4
length: 17
CDR3: CASSSSTGTRINEKLFF
DNA: TGCGCCAGCAGCTCGAGTACCGGGACAAGGATTAATGAAAAACTGTTTTTT

V: TRBV6-1
D: TRBD1
size: NA
J: TRBJ2-7
length: 14
CDR3: CASSEYRGVDEQYF
DNA: TGTGCCAGCAGTGAGTACAGGGGAGTAGACGAGCAGTACTTC

V: TRBV27
D: TRBD1
size: NA
J: TRBJ1-4
length: 15
CDR3: CASSLVGQHEEKLFF
DNA: TGTGCCAGCAGTTTAGTGGGACAGCACGAAGAAAAACTGTTTTTT

V: TRBV3-1/TRBV3-2
D: NA
size: NA
J: TRBJ1-5
length: 13
CDR3: CASSQEGPQPQHF
DNA: TGTGCCAGCAGCCAAGAGGGCCCTCAGCCCCAGCATTTT

V: TRBV5-1
D: NA
size: NA
J: TRBJ1-1
length: 14
CDR3: CASSLIAENTEAFF
DNA: TGCGCCAGCAGCTTGATCGCAGAGAACACTGAAGCTTTCTTT

V: TRBV3-1/TRBV3-2
D: TRBD1
size: NA
J: TRBJ2-7
length: 13
CDR3: CASKRTGAYEQYF
DNA: TGTGCCAGCAAGAGGACAGGGGCCTACGAGCAGTACTTC

V: TRBV29-1
D: NA
size: NA
J: TRBJ1-1
length: 13
CDR3: CSVWVRGLTEAFF
DNA: TGCAGCGTTTGGGTCAGGGGATTGACTGAAGCTTTCTTT